Listed here are 30 T cell receptor beta chains from one sample, sequenced in a study of shared clonotypes between healthy human individuals. The data were produced by immunoSEQ multiplex PCR, yet TCRdb's version contains in-frame clones alone and is incomplete. The sample consists of around 1.6 million clones, 98% of them appearing once. The sequenced sample was naive CD4+ T cells sorted from blood. Subset noted: CD45RA+ positively selected. These receptors originate from a man between 25 and 39 years old in good health.

The genes are TRBV10-2 and TRBJ1-4, with unresolved D. Trimming removed 6 bases from V and 3 bases from J, with 11 bases in between. This CDR3 contains 14 residues. Germline CDR1 WSHSY, CDR2 SAAADI. CDR3 amino acids: CASRRGPSNEKLFF. For the CDR3, the DNA is TGCGCCAGCAGGAGAGGGCCTTCTAATGAAAAACTGTTTTTT.

V gene TRBV11-1 combines with J gene TRBJ2-7; D not certain. The CDR3 sequence is 12 residues long. The germline CDR1 and CDR2 sequences are SGHAT and FQDESV (reference sequence). With 4 bases removed from V and 3 bases from J, the gap between germline ends came to 7 bases. Here the CDR3 reads CASSSISYEQYF. Written as DNA, the CDR3 is TGTGCCAGCAGCTCCATAAGCTACGAGCAGTACTTC.

This rearrangement joins TRBV28 to TRBJ2-7, with no clear D. Germline V gene lookup returns CDR1 MDHEN and CDR2 SYDVKM. The CDR3 runs to 15 residues. V was shortened by 3 bases and J by 3 bases, with 15 bases between the two germline ends. The CDR3 loop is CASSLVRAADYEQYF. The DNA for the CDR3 is TGTGCCAGCAGTTTGGTACGGGCAGCTGACTACGAGCAGTACTTC.

This chain links TRBV28 with TRBJ2-4, with 8 nucleotides matching TRBD1. Germline V CDR1 and CDR2: MDHEN, SYDVKM. Losses at the gene ends were 3 bases for V and 8 bases for J; bases not matched to a gene: 15. The length of the CDR3 is 17 residues. The CDR3 DNA reads as TGTGCCAGCAGTTTGCTACCCATGGCAGGGGGCTTGGACATTCAGTACTTC. Protein: CASSLLPMAGGLDIQYF.

The chain is built from TRBV9 and TRBJ2-7; 10 bases are a match to TRBD2. The ends lost 0 bases at V and 13 bases at J; junction bases unmatched: 10. The V gene's germline CDR1 is SGDLS and CDR2 YYNGEE. CDR3 length: 14 residues. DNA of the CDR3: TGTGCCAGCAGCGTAGAAGCGGGAGGGGCAGTCGCCTACTTC. Translation: CASSVEAGGAVAYF.

This chain links TRBV1 with TRBJ1-5. TRBV1 is a pseudogene. The CDR3 covers 13 residues. The CDR3 region is CTSSLPPPGPQHF. For the CDR3, the DNA is TGCACCAGCAGCCTCCCCCCCCCGGGGCCCCAGCATTTT.

This clone showed up just once. The chain is built from TRBV5-1 and TRBJ2-1; TRBD1 is a possible D gene (6 bases). Trimming removed 2 bases at V and 4 bases at J, with 13 bases between. Germline V gene lookup returns CDR1 SGHRS and CDR2 YFSETQ. The CDR3 totals 15 residues. The CDR3 loop is CASSFLGAEYNEQFF. The CDR3 DNA reads TGCGCCAGCAGCTTTTTGGGGGCGGAGTACAATGAGCAGTTCTTC.

The chain couples TRBV10-2 to TRBJ2-1; D may be TRBD2 (6 bases). The CDR3 has 16 amino acids. V was cut by 6 bases and J by 8 bases, with 23 bases left in between. CDR1 WSHSY and CDR2 SAAADI come from the germline V gene. The chain's CDR3 is CASSDPLAGIIHEQFF. In nucleotides, the CDR3 is TGCGCCAGCAGCGACCCTTTGGCGGGAATCATTCATGAGCAGTTCTTC.

V is TRBV20-1 and J is TRBJ1-5, with D maybe TRBD1 (5 bases). Germline V gives CDR1 DFQATT, CDR2 SNEGSKA (reference sequence). Trimming cost V 2 bases and J 7 bases, with 6 bases left between them. CDR3 size: 11 residues. The CDR3 loop is CSARQGQPQHF. CDR3 DNA: TGCAGTGCTAGACAGGGCCAGCCCCAGCATTTT.

The chain recombines TRBV7-9 with TRBJ2-1; 10 nucleotides align to TRBD1. The CDR3 runs to 17 residues. The germline V gene encodes CDR1 SEHNR and CDR2 FQNEAQ (reference sequence). Unmatched junction bases numbered 10, after V lost 5 bases and J lost 3 bases. The CDR3 bases are TGTGCCAGCAGCGAGCTTCTGACAGGGGGCTACTACAATGAGCAGTTCTTC. Translated: CASSELLTGGYYNEQFF.

In its sample, this clone was seen once. The J gene is TRBJ2-3, the V gene TRBV2; 11 nucleotides match TRBD2. CDR1 is SNHLY, CDR2 FYNNEI, per germline. This CDR3 is 16 amino acids long. Germline trimming cut 8 bases from V and 1 base from J; bases unmatched to any gene: 8. The CDR3: CASGATGLAGTDTQYF. The CDR3 DNA reads TGTGCCAGCGGGGCCACGGGACTAGCGGGCACAGATACGCAGTATTTT.

J is TRBJ2-7 and V is TRBV21-1; TRBD2, the D gene given by the table, was not confirmed from the DNA. TRBV21-1 is recorded as a pseudogene. The CDR3 spans 13 residues. This CDR3 is CASRREINDEQYF. CDR3 sequence (DNA): TGTGCCAGCAGGCGGGAGATTAACGACGAGCAGTACTTC.

V and J are TRBV4-3 and TRBJ2-3; D gene ambiguous. Trimming took 3 bases from V and 0 from J, leaving 16 bases between them. The CDR3 runs to 17 residues. CDR1 and CDR2 from the germline V gene are LGHNA and YSLEER. CDR3 sequence reads: CASSQETVRFSTDTQYF. The DNA for the CDR3 is TGCGCCAGCAGCCAGGAAACAGTTAGGTTTAGCACAGATACGCAGTATTTT.

This chain connects TRBV10-1 to TRBJ2-5, with TRBD1 matching 7 bases. V lost 0 bases and J lost 4; bases outside the gene matches: 5. This CDR3 is 15 amino acids long. Germline CDR1 and CDR2: WNHNN and SYGVQD (reference sequence). CDR3 amino acids: CASSESLRGRETQYF. The CDR3, as DNA: TGCGCCAGCAGTGAGTCATTGAGGGGGCGAGAGACCCAGTACTTC.

This chain connects TRBV6-1 to TRBJ1-2, with TRBD1 matching over 10 bases. The CDR3 spans 14 residues. Trimming cost V 5 bases and J 2 bases; bases outside gene matches: 2. The germline V gene encodes CDR1 MNHNS and CDR2 SASEGT. Written as DNA, the CDR3 is TGTGCCAGCAGTTTGGACAGGGGGAACTATGGCTACACCTTC. It is translated as CASSLDRGNYGYTF.

The rearrangement links TRBV5-6 to TRBJ1-1, with a possible D match to TRBD1 (5 bases). In germline, CDR1 is SGHDT, CDR2 YYEEEE. CDR3 length equals 14 residues. V lost 3 bases and J lost 6, with 15 bases in between. CDR3 sequence (DNA): TGTGCCAGCAGCTCCCCCGGCAGGGTGCCTGAAGCTTTCTTT. The encoded protein is CASSSPGRVPEAFF.

The V and J genes are TRBV7-9 and TRBJ1-4; tentative D call: TRBD1 (5 bases). V dropped 5 bases and J dropped 12 bases, with 13 bases sitting between them. Germline CDR1 is SEHNR and CDR2 is FQNEAQ (reference sequence). This CDR3 region has 12 residues. The CDR3 region is CASSLGPGELFF. The CDR3 bases are TGTGCCAGCAGCCTCGGGCCGGGGGAACTGTTTTTT.

V and J are TRBV5-1 and TRBJ2-3; 14 positions match TRBD2. The CDR3 has 16 amino acids. The ends lost 3 bases at V and 6 bases at J; junction bases unmatched: 6. Looked up from germline, CDR1 is SGHRS and CDR2 is YFSETQ. CDR3 sequence (DNA): TGCGCCAGCAGCTCCTGGACTAGCGGGAGGTCGGATACGCAGTATTTT. Its protein is CASSSWTSGRSDTQYF.

The chain carries TRBV9 and TRBJ2-7, with D possibly being TRBD2 (5 bases). The CDR3 is made up of 14 amino acids. Trimming took off 6 bases at V and 4 bases at J, with 17 bases between the two ends. The germline CDR1 and CDR2 sequences are SGDLS and YYNGEE. The CDR3 DNA reads as TGTGCCAGCACCCCTACGGGATACTCGTACGAGCAGTACTTC. Its translation: CASTPTGYSYEQYF.

The rearrangement links TRBV4-3 to TRBJ1-2; a weak D match, TRBD1 (5 bases). The CDR3 is 13 amino acids. The germline CDR1 and CDR2 sequences are LGHNA and YSLEER. V was shortened by 0 bases and J by 14 bases, with 16 bases between the two germline ends. CDR3 loop: CASSQEISGAQTF. The DNA of the CDR3 is TGCGCCAGCAGCCAAGAAATCAGTGGGGCCCAAACCTTC.

V and J are TRBV19 and TRBJ2-6; D unclear. CDR1 is LNHDA and CDR2 is SQIVND in the germline V gene (reference sequence). This CDR3 comprises 15 residues. The ends were cut back, 6 bases at V and 4 bases at J, with 13 bases in the middle. The CDR3 DNA sequence: TGTGCCAGTAGCCGACTCAATTCGGGGGCCAACGTCCTGACTTTC. Its translation is CASSRLNSGANVLTF.

The chain employs TRBV5-6 and TRBJ2-5; 7 bases match TRBD1. The CDR3 covers 13 residues. V was pared by 4 bases and J by 4 bases, with 4 bases of the junction left unmatched. Per germline, CDR1 SGHDT and CDR2 YYEEEE. The CDR3 here is CASSVHRGETQYF. The DNA for the CDR3 is TGTGCCAGCAGCGTTCACAGGGGAGAGACCCAGTACTTC.

The chain has TRBV27 and TRBJ2-1; 11 bases agree with TRBD2. V shed 2 bases and J 1 base; nucleotides not matched to a gene: 1. The CDR3 loop spans 16 amino acids. Germline lookup yields CDR1 MNHEY and CDR2 SMNVEV (reference sequence). The CDR3 sequence: CASSLLAGGSYNEQFF. CDR3 DNA: TGTGCCAGCAGTTTACTAGCGGGAGGTTCCTACAATGAGCAGTTCTTC.

The chain has TRBV19 and TRBJ2-6; D perhaps matches TRBD1 (6 bases). From germline, CDR1 is LNHDA and CDR2 SQIVND (reference sequence). This CDR3 region has 19 residues. The ends were cut back, 3 bases at V and 6 bases at J, with 24 bases in the middle. For the CDR3, the DNA is TGTGCCAGTAGTATTGGGGGAGCTCAGGGGTTAGGGACGGCCAACGTCCTGACTTTC. Its protein product is CASSIGGAQGLGTANVLTF. The full variable domain, completed using reference TRBV19 and TRBJ2-6, is DGGITQSPKYLFRKEGQNVTLSCEQNLNHDAMYWYRQDPGQGLRLIYYSQIVNDFQKGDIAEGYSVSREKKESFPLTVTSAQKNPTAFYLCASSIGGAQGLGTANVLTFGAGSRLTVL.

The chain recombines TRBV7-8 with TRBJ2-7, with TRBD2 identical over 10 bases. Trimming at V came to 5 bases and at J to 0 bases, leaving 7 bases not matched to a gene. Germline CDR1 SGHVS, CDR2 FQNEAQ. The CDR3 is 16 residues long. This CDR3 reads CASSGRAGGPSYEQYF. DNA of the CDR3: TGTGCCAGCAGCGGGAGAGCGGGAGGGCCCTCCTACGAGCAGTACTTC.

The chain employs TRBV27 and TRBJ2-7; possible D gene TRBD2, 6 bases. The V end lost 2 bases, the J end lost 2 bases, and 16 bases lay between the germline ends. The CDR3 is made up of 16 amino acids. Germline V gene lookup returns CDR1 MNHEY and CDR2 SMNVEV (reference sequence). The DNA for the CDR3 is TGTGCCAGCAGTTTAGCGGGGTCGACCTCCCCCTACGAGCAGTACTTC. Protein sequence: CASSLAGSTSPYEQYF.

This sequence joins TRBV7-9 and TRBJ1-1; no definite D call. Trimming pared 5 bases from V and 10 bases from J, leaving 14 bases between. CDR3 length: 12 amino acids. Germline loops: CDR1 SEHNR, CDR2 FQNEAQ (reference sequence). The CDR3 region is CASSRERKGAFF. CDR3 coding DNA: TGTGCCAGCAGCAGAGAGAGAAAAGGAGCTTTCTTT.

Here the CDR3 DNA reads TGTGCCAGCAGCGAGGACGCAACTAATGAAAAACTGTTTTTT. This translates into CASSEDATNEKLFF. J is TRBJ1-4 and V is TRBV9; no clear D. The CDR3 extends over 14 amino acids. Germline V lookup: CDR1 SGDLS, CDR2 YYNGEE. Trimming stripped 3 bases from V and 0 bases from J, with 6 bases between.

The CDR3 reads CATSMGIRQPQHF. CDR3 nucleotide sequence: TGTGCCACCTCTATGGGGATTCGGCAGCCCCAGCATTTT. The chain recombines TRBV28 with TRBJ1-5, with D unclear. CDR1 is MDHEN, CDR2 SYDVKM, per germline. This CDR3 is built from 13 residues. Trimming left V 10 bases short and J 7 bases short, with 17 bases between.

The chain uses TRBV11-2 and TRBJ2-7, with 9 positions matching TRBD1. Trimming cost V 3 bases and J 1 base; bases outside gene matches: 7. Germline loops: CDR1 SGHAT, CDR2 FQNNGV. The CDR3 extends over 16 amino acids. CDR3 sequence: CASSFRDRALSYEQYF. In DNA, the CDR3 is TGTGCCAGCAGCTTCCGGGACAGGGCCCTTTCCTACGAGCAGTACTTC.